A selection of T cell receptor beta chains follows, all from one sample in a study of OX40 agonist ivuxolimab in advanced cancers. Repertoires were generated with immunoSEQ multiplex PCR, while TCRdb's copy carries only in-frame clones and drops some. The sample consists of 65,000 or so clones, around 85% of them appearing once. The source material was CD4+ or CD8+ T cells sorted from blood, sampled in a trial of the OX40 agonist ivuxolimab. The receptors originated from an adult with an advanced solid tumor such as melanoma, head and neck, liver or kidney cancer. The CDR3 runs from the conserved cysteine through the conserved F or W. Fields, in order: CDR3 DNA, CDR3 protein, V gene, J gene, clone size, D gene. A D gene is named only where the DNA matches it firmly. Part of the rows lack a size; the others show once, few, many or a class for expanded clones.

CDR3 DNA: TGTGCCAGTAGTAGGGGTCAGGGTTCGGATGGCTACACCTTC
CDR3 protein: CASSRGQGSDGYTF
V gene: TRBV19
J gene: TRBJ1-2
clone size: .
D gene: .

CDR3 DNA: TGTGCCAGCAGCTTGGGCCGGATCGGGGGCCGAGAAAAACTGTTTTTT
CDR3 protein: CASSLGRIGGREKLFF
V gene: TRBV5-5
J gene: TRBJ1-4
clone size: .
D gene: .

CDR3 DNA: TGTGCCAGCAGATTTACAGGGACTCGAGAGACCCAGTACTTC
CDR3 protein: CASRFTGTRETQYF
V gene: TRBV6-5
J gene: TRBJ2-5
clone size: .
D gene: .

CDR3 DNA: TGTGCCTGGAGTCTGAGTCGAATGAACACTGAAGCTTTCTTT
CDR3 protein: CAWSLSRMNTEAFF
V gene: TRBV30
J gene: TRBJ1-1
clone size: .
D gene: .

CDR3 DNA: TGTGCCAGCAGCGGGTTGGTGAACACTGAAGCTTTCTTT
CDR3 protein: CASSGLVNTEAFF
V gene: TRBV13
J gene: TRBJ1-1
clone size: few
D gene: .

CDR3 DNA: TGCGCCAGCAGTGAGCGAGGAGGACACACTGAAGCTTTCTTT
CDR3 protein: CASSERGGHTEAFF
V gene: TRBV10-2
J gene: TRBJ1-1
clone size: few
D gene: .

CDR3 DNA: TGTGCCACCAGCAGAAAGGTTTCAACACTGGGGACATACTACGAGCAGTACTTC
CDR3 protein: CATSRKVSTLGTYYEQYF
V gene: TRBV15
J gene: TRBJ2-7
clone size: .
D gene: .

CDR3 DNA: TGCGCCAGCAGCCAAGATGGGGCGGGGAATGAAAAACTGTTTTTT
CDR3 protein: CASSQDGAGNEKLFF
V gene: TRBV4-1
J gene: TRBJ1-4
clone size: .
D gene: .

CDR3 DNA: TGCGCCAGCAGCCCTGGGGTAGCGGCCCCGTGGGAGACCCAGTACTTC
CDR3 protein: CASSPGVAAPWETQYF
V gene: TRBV4-1
J gene: TRBJ2-5
clone size: .
D gene: .

CDR3 DNA: TGTGCCAGCAGCGCCGGGACAGGGGGGAGTTCACCCCTCCACTTT
CDR3 protein: CASSAGTGGSSPLHF
V gene: TRBV9
J gene: TRBJ1-6
clone size: .
D gene: TRBD1

CDR3 DNA: TGTGCCAGCGCACGCGCCGTGGACAGTACCCAGTACTTC
CDR3 protein: CASARAVDSTQYF
V gene: TRBV14
J gene: TRBJ2-5
clone size: .
D gene: .

CDR3 DNA: TGCGCCAGCAGCCAGCGAGAGGCCAGCGGGTCCTCCTACGAGCAGTACTTC
CDR3 protein: CASSQREASGSSYEQYF
V gene: TRBV4-1
J gene: TRBJ2-7
clone size: .
D gene: .

CDR3 DNA: TGTGCCACCAGCAGAGATCGGGAAATTGGTGAGCAGTTCTTC
CDR3 protein: CATSRDREIGEQFF
V gene: TRBV15
J gene: TRBJ2-1
clone size: .
D gene: .

CDR3 DNA: TGTGCCAGCTCACCAGGGACGTCTTCCTCCTACGAGCAGTACTTC
CDR3 protein: CASSPGTSSSYEQYF
V gene: TRBV18
J gene: TRBJ2-7
clone size: .
D gene: .

CDR3 DNA: TGTGCCAGCAGCTTGGAGACGAGGGCTTCCCACGAGCAGTACTTC
CDR3 protein: CASSLETRASHEQYF
V gene: TRBV7-8
J gene: TRBJ2-7
clone size: .
D gene: .

CDR3 DNA: TGTGCTAGTGGTAAAACAGATCGGAATAGCAATCAGCCCCAGCATTTT
CDR3 protein: CASGKTDRNSNQPQHF
V gene: TRBV12-5
J gene: TRBJ1-5
clone size: .
D gene: .

CDR3 DNA: TGTGCCAGCAGCTTAGGGAGCCTTATCGGGGGCACTGAAGCTTTCTTT
CDR3 protein: CASSLGSLIGGTEAFF
V gene: TRBV11-2
J gene: TRBJ1-1
clone size: few
D gene: .

CDR3 DNA: TGTGCCAGCAGCCGAGGGACAGGGGCCGCGGGTGGCTACACCTTC
CDR3 protein: CASSRGTGAAGGYTF
V gene: TRBV28
J gene: TRBJ1-2
clone size: .
D gene: TRBD1

CDR3 DNA: TGTGCCAGCAGCGTCGGGGCCTCGAATGAGCAGTTCTTC
CDR3 protein: CASSVGASNEQFF
V gene: TRBV9
J gene: TRBJ2-1
clone size: .
D gene: .

CDR3 DNA: TGTGCCAGCAGCTTCACTAGCGCCCCCCACAATGAGCAGTTCTTC
CDR3 protein: CASSFTSAPHNEQFF
V gene: TRBV5-4
J gene: TRBJ2-1
clone size: .
D gene: TRBD2

CDR3 DNA: TGTGCCAGCAGCCTTAATCCAGGGGGTGAGACCCAGTACTTC
CDR3 protein: CASSLNPGGETQYF
V gene: TRBV11-2
J gene: TRBJ2-5
clone size: .
D gene: TRBD1

CDR3 DNA: TGTGCCAGCTCACTGGACCAAGGGTACAATGAGCAGTTCTTC
CDR3 protein: CASSLDQGYNEQFF
V gene: TRBV18
J gene: TRBJ2-1
clone size: .
D gene: .

CDR3 DNA: TGTGCCAGCGTGACAGGGAGTCGACAGCCCCAGCATTTT
CDR3 protein: CASVTGSRQPQHF
V gene: TRBV28
J gene: TRBJ1-5
clone size: .
D gene: TRBD1

CDR3 DNA: TGCGCCAGCGCCCGGGACAGGGATGGCTACACCTTC
CDR3 protein: CASARDRDGYTF
V gene: TRBV5-1
J gene: TRBJ1-2
clone size: .
D gene: TRBD1

CDR3 DNA: TGTGCCAGCAGCTTAGAGGGGGTCTCCGGGGAGCTGTTTTTT
CDR3 protein: CASSLEGVSGELFF
V gene: TRBV7-6
J gene: TRBJ2-2
clone size: once
D gene: .

CDR3 DNA: TGTGCCAGCAGTCTAAACAGGGGGACCCCGGGTGAGCAGTTCTTC
CDR3 protein: CASSLNRGTPGEQFF
V gene: TRBV27
J gene: TRBJ2-1
clone size: .
D gene: TRBD1

CDR3 DNA: TGCAGTGCTAGAGTTGCGAGAGAGCAGTACTTC
CDR3 protein: CSARVAREQYF
V gene: TRBV20-1
J gene: TRBJ2-7
clone size: .
D gene: .

CDR3 DNA: TGCGCCAGCAGCCGGGGGCCTGGTAATGAAAAACTGTTTTTT
CDR3 protein: CASSRGPGNEKLFF
V gene: TRBV5-1
J gene: TRBJ1-4
clone size: .
D gene: .

CDR3 DNA: TGTGCCAGCAGGGGAGGGATCGGAAGGGCTTATGGCTACACCTTC
CDR3 protein: CASRGGIGRAYGYTF
V gene: TRBV2
J gene: TRBJ1-2
clone size: .
D gene: .

CDR3 DNA: TGTGCCAGCAGTCCAGGGGGGGCTGGCACAGATACGCAGTATTTT
CDR3 protein: CASSPGGAGTDTQYF
V gene: TRBV27
J gene: TRBJ2-3
clone size: .
D gene: .

CDR3 DNA: TGTGCCAGCAGCTTAGCGGGTCGGACTAGCGGGGGGTCCGAGACCCAGTACTTC
CDR3 protein: CASSLAGRTSGGSETQYF
V gene: TRBV7-8
J gene: TRBJ2-5
clone size: .
D gene: TRBD2

CDR3 DNA: TGTGCCAGCAGTGAAGCGGCGGGGATATCCTACGAGCAGTACTTC
CDR3 protein: CASSEAAGISYEQYF
V gene: TRBV6-1
J gene: TRBJ2-7
clone size: .
D gene: .

CDR3 DNA: TGTGCCAGCAGCCGTAGAAGACTAGCGGGGTCGGGCACAGATACGCAGTATTTT
CDR3 protein: CASSRRRLAGSGTDTQYF
V gene: TRBV9
J gene: TRBJ2-3
clone size: .
D gene: TRBD2

CDR3 DNA: TGTGCCAGCAGTGACCAGGAGGGCTACGAGCAGTACTTC
CDR3 protein: CASSDQEGYEQYF
V gene: TRBV6-4
J gene: TRBJ2-7
clone size: .
D gene: .

CDR3 DNA: TGTGCCAGCAGCGCCGGGACCCGACGGAATAATCAGCCCCAGCATTTT
CDR3 protein: CASSAGTRRNNQPQHF
V gene: TRBV7-6
J gene: TRBJ1-5
clone size: .
D gene: .

CDR3 DNA: TGTGCCAGCAGCTTCGGGGAGAACACTGAAGCTTTCTTT
CDR3 protein: CASSFGENTEAFF
V gene: TRBV7-8
J gene: TRBJ1-1
clone size: few
D gene: .

CDR3 DNA: TGCGCCAGCAGCCAAAGCCGGGGGGAGGGCTATGGCTACACCTTC
CDR3 protein: CASSQSRGEGYGYTF
V gene: TRBV4-1
J gene: TRBJ1-2
clone size: .
D gene: .

CDR3 DNA: TGTGCCAGCAGCGAGACCGGGACAGGGGATGGGACCCAGTACTTC
CDR3 protein: CASSETGTGDGTQYF
V gene: TRBV5-4
J gene: TRBJ2-5
clone size: .
D gene: TRBD1

CDR3 DNA: TGTGCCAGCAGCCGACTGACAGGGGGAGGCGATGGCTACACCTTC
CDR3 protein: CASSRLTGGGDGYTF
V gene: TRBV2
J gene: TRBJ1-2
clone size: .
D gene: TRBD1

CDR3 DNA: TGTGCCAGTAGTGCCTCCCGGACAGGGTGGGGGATTGGCTACACCTTC
CDR3 protein: CASSASRTGWGIGYTF
V gene: TRBV19
J gene: TRBJ1-2
clone size: .
D gene: TRBD1

CDR3 DNA: TGTGCCAGCAGCGTGTCCGGGAGGGCCGGAAATACGCAGTATTTT
CDR3 protein: CASSVSGRAGNTQYF
V gene: TRBV9
J gene: TRBJ2-3
clone size: .
D gene: TRBD2